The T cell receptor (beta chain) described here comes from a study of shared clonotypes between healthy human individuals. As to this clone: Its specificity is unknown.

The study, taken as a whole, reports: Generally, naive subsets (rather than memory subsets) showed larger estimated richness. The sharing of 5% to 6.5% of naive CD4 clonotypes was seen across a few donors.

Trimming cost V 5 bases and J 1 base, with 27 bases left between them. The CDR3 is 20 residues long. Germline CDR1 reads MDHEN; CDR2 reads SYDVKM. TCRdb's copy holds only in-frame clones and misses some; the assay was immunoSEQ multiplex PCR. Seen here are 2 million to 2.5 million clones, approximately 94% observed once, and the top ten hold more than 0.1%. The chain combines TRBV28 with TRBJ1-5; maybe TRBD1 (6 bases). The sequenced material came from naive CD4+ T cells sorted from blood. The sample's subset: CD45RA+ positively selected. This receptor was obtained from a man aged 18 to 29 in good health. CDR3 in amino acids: CASSLGSQGFSRSSNQPQHF. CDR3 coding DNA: TGTGCCAGCAGTCTGGGAAGTCAGGGGTTTTCCCGCTCGAGCAATCAGCCCCAGCATTTT. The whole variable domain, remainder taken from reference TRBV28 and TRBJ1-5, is DVKVTQSSRYLVKRTGEKVFLECVQDMDHENMFWYRQDPGLGLRLIYFSYDVKMKEKGDIPEGYSVSREKKERFSLILESASTNQTSMYLCASSLGSQGFSRSSNQPQHFGDGTRLSIL.